The clone carrying this T cell receptor beta chain was seen only a few times. The sample comes from a study of beta chain features in type 1 diabetes. The V gene lost 8 bases and the J gene lost 0 bases, with 16 bases spanning the gap. The CDR3 has 16 residues. Isolated RNA was reverse transcribed in full, so expressed TCRB transcripts were sequenced. Sequenced by immunoSEQ multiplex PCR; TCRdb stores in-frame clones only, minus some. Of 150,000 or so clones listed, about 44% are singletons. The J gene is TRBJ2-2, the V gene TRBV23-1, with TRBD1 as a possible D gene (6 bases). TRBV23-1 is assigned to the ORF class and has an uncertain function. This receptor was obtained from a young man in good health. Source material: Tregs from blood. The CDR3 sequence is CASGNAGEPNTGELFF. In DNA, the CDR3 is TGCGCCAGCGGGAATGCAGGGGAACCGAACACCGGGGAGCTGTTTTTT.